This entry concerns a single TCR beta chain. Antigen unknown. This sample is part of a study of CD8 T cells in Susac syndrome. For the study at large: Eight or nine of the sequenced Susac syndrome patients were in remission, and roughly six had active disease. Intravenous immunoglobulin alone or corticosteroids were being given to patients with Susac syndrome at blood draw, unless they were therapy-naive.

The V gene's germline CDR1 is SNHLY and CDR2 FYNNEI. The V gene lost 1 base and the J gene lost 8 bases, with 11 bases spanning the gap. The CDR3 length is 13 residues. Roughly 0.45 to 1 ug RNA was reverse transcribed with random hexamers. A multiplex approach, immunoSEQ multiplex PCR, amplified TCR beta CDR3 across 54 Vbeta and 13 Jbeta. TCRdb analysed the immunoSEQ multiplex PCR reads with MiXCR anew, one entry per CDR3 protein. The sample lists approximately 83,000 distinct CDR3 sequences; 94% were seen once. Study results and caveats: Susac CD8+ cells expanded clonally the most in TEMRA cells and in active patients.

The sequence came from a human donor with Susac syndrome. Material: CD8+ T cells from PBMCs. The genes are TRBV2 and TRBJ1-2; TRBD1 is a possible D gene (5 bases). CDR3 coding DNA: TGTGCCAGCAGTGAAGTAGGGGAAAGGGGCTACACCTTC. Its protein is CASSEVGERGYTF.